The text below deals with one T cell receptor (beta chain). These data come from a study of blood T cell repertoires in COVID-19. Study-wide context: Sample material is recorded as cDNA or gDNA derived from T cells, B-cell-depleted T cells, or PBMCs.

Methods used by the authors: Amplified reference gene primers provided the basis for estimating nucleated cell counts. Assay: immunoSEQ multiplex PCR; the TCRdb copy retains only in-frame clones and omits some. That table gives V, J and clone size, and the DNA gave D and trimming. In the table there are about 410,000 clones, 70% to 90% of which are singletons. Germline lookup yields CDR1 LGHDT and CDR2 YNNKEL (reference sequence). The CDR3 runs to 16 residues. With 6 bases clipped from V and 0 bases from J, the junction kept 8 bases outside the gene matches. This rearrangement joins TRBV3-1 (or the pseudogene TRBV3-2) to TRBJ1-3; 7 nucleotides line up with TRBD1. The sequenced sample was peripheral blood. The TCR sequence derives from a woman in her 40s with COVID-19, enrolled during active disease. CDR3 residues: CASSLTGISSGNTIYF. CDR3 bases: TGTGCCAGCAGTCTGACAGGGATAAGCTCTGGAAACACCATATATTTT.